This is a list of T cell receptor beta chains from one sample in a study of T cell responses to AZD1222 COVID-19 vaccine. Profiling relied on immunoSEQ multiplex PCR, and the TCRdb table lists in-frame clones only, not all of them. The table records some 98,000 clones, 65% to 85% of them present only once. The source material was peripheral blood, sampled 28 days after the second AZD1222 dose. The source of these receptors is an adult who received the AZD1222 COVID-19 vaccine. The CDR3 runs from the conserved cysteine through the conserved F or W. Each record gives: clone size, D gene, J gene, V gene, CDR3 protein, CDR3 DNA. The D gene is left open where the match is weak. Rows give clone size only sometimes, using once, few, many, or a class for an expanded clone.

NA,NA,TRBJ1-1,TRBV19,CASRRTDSYTEAFF,TGTGCCAGTAGGAGGACAGACTCCTACACTGAAGCTTTCTTT
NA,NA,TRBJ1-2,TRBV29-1,CSVEGGSKPINYGYTF,TGCAGCGTTGAAGGAGGCTCCAAGCCAATTAACTATGGCTACACCTTC
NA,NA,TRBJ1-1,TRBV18,CASSPSEITEAFF,TGTGCCAGCTCACCATCCGAGATCACTGAAGCTTTCTTT
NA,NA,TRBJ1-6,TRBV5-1,CASSLGEAWDSPLHF,TGCGCCAGCAGCTTGGGGGAAGCGTGGGATTCACCCCTCCACTTT
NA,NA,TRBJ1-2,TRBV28,CASSFRGRDIGGYTF,TGTGCCAGCAGCTTCAGGGGCAGGGACATTGGGGGCTACACCTTC
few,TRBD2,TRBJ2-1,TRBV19,CASSSGLAGGEPTAYNEQFF,TGTGCCAGTAGTTCGGGACTAGCGGGAGGGGAACCGACTGCCTACAATGAGCAGTTCTTC
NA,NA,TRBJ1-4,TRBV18,CASSHLGPGVDEKLFF,TGTGCCAGCTCACACCTCGGCCCTGGTGTGGATGAAAAACTGTTTTTT
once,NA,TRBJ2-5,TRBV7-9,CASSLSGLETQYF,TGTGCCAGCAGCTTATCTGGACTAGAGACCCAGTACTTC
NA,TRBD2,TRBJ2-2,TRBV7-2,CASSLLAGGNTGELFF,TGTGCCAGCAGCCTACTAGCGGGAGGGAACACCGGGGAGCTGTTTTTT
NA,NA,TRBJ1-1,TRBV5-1,CASSAGQMNTEAFF,TGCGCCAGCAGCGCCGGACAGATGAACACTGAAGCTTTCTTT
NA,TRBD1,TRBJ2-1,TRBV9,CASSVDRGAEKLSYNEQFF,TGTGCCAGCAGCGTAGACAGGGGGGCCGAAAAACTATCCTACAATGAGCAGTTCTTC
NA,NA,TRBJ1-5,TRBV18,CASSQNDGTYSNQPQHF,TGTGCCAGCTCCCAGAACGACGGGACCTATAGCAATCAGCCCCAGCATTTT
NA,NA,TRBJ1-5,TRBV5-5,CASSSRGSSPVSNQPQHF,TGTGCCAGCAGCTCTCGAGGGAGCTCACCAGTTAGCAATCAGCCCCAGCATTTT
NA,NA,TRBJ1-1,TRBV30,CAWSGQGTEAFF,TGTGCCTGGAGTGGGCAGGGCACTGAAGCTTTCTTT
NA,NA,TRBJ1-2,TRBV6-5,CASTETRDYGYTF,TGTGCCAGCACCGAGACCCGGGACTATGGCTACACCTTC
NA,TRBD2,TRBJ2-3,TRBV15,CATSNIGGLAGGPDTQYF,TGTGCCACCAGCAATATCGGGGGACTAGCGGGAGGGCCAGATACGCAGTATTTT
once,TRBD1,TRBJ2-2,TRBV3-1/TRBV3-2,CASSQGTPGQSAGELFF,TGTGCCAGCAGCCAAGGAACACCGGGACAGTCTGCCGGGGAGCTGTTTTTT
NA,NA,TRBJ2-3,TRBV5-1,CASSLWGPGLSTDTQYF,TGCGCCAGCAGCTTGTGGGGGCCGGGGCTAAGCACAGATACGCAGTATTTT
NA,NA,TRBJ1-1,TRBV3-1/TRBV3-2,CASSQDGRHLNTEAFF,TGTGCCAGCAGCCAAGATGGAAGACATTTGAACACTGAAGCTTTCTTT
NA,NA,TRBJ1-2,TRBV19,CASSTYQGTYGYTF,TGTGCCAGTAGTACGTACCAGGGGACGTATGGCTACACCTTC
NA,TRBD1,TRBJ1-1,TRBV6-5,CASSHIDRDTEAFF,TGTGCCAGCAGTCACATTGACAGGGACACTGAAGCTTTCTTT
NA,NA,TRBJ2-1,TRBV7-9,CASKRRDRDNEQFF,TGTGCCAGTAAGAGGCGGGACAGAGACAATGAGCAGTTCTTC
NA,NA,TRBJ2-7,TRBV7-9,CASSPGPADGYYEQYF,TGTGCCAGCAGCCCGGGACCGGCGGACGGATACTACGAGCAGTACTTC
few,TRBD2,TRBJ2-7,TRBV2,CATSTSGGGEQYF,TGTGCCACCTCGACTAGCGGGGGAGGCGAGCAGTACTTC
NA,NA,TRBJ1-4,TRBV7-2,CASSLGRSNEKLFF,TGTGCCAGCAGCTTAGGCCGGAGTAATGAAAAACTGTTTTTT
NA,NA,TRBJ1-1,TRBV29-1,CSVGNREAFF,TGCAGCGTTGGTAACAGGGAAGCTTTCTTT
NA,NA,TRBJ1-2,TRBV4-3,CASSQEHPWRLSGLYTF,TGCGCCAGCAGCCAAGAACACCCTTGGAGATTAAGCGGACTATACACCTTC
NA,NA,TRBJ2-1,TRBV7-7,CASSSGPEGYNEQFF,TGTGCCAGCAGCTCGGGCCCCGAAGGCTACAATGAGCAGTTCTTC
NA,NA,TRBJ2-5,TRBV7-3,CASSLSRQETQYF,TGTGCCAGCAGCTTAAGCAGACAAGAGACCCAGTACTTC
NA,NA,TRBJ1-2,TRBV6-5,CASSYLQLTGPEGYTF,TGTGCCAGCAGTTACCTTCAGTTAACAGGACCCGAGGGCTACACCTTC
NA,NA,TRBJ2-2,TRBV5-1,CASSLTGTTGELFF,TGCGCCAGCAGCTTAACCGGGACAACCGGGGAGCTGTTTTTT
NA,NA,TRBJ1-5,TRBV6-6,CASATLPSDPQHF,TGTGCCAGCGCGACCTTGCCCTCAGATCCCCAGCATTTT
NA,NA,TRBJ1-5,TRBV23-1,CASSLTGGGTNQPQHF,TGCGCCAGCAGTCTGACGGGCGGGGGTACGAATCAGCCCCAGCATTTT
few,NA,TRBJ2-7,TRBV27,CASSQNYEQYF,TGTGCCAGCAGCCAGAACTACGAGCAGTACTTC
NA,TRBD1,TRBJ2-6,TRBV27,CASSSGTGVGGANVLTF,TGTGCCAGCAGTTCTGGGACAGGGGTCGGTGGGGCCAACGTCCTGACTTTC
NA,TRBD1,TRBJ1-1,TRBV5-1,CASSGGDSGLHTEAFF,TGCGCCAGCAGCGGGGGGGACAGCGGCCTACACACTGAAGCTTTCTTT
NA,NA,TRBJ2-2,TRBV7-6,CASSLAGDRELFF,TGTGCCAGCAGCTTGGCCGGCGACCGGGAGCTGTTTTTT
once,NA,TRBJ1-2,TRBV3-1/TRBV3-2,CASSLTTVNYGYTF,TGTGCCAGCAGCCTGACGACGGTAAACTATGGCTACACCTTC
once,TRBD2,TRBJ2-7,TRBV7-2,CASSLVGLAGGPSEQYF,TGTGCCAGCAGCTTAGTGGGACTAGCGGGGGGGCCGAGCGAGCAGTACTTC
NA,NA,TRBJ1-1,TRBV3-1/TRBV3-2,CASSQGDTLNTEAFF,TGTGCCAGCAGCCAAGGGGACACCCTTAACACTGAAGCTTTCTTT
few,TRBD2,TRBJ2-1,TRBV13,CASSLQAGGRDEQFF,TGTGCCAGCAGCTTACAAGCGGGGGGCCGGGATGAGCAGTTCTTC
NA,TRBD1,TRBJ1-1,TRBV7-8,CASSLDRGVRRDTEAFF,TGTGCCAGCAGCTTGGACAGGGGAGTTCGTAGGGACACTGAAGCTTTCTTT
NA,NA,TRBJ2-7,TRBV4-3,CASSQGPGGSRSSYEQYF,TGCGCCAGCAGCCAAGGGCCAGGAGGGAGCAGAAGCTCCTACGAGCAGTACTTC
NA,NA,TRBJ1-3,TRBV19,CASSARRDSGNTIYF,TGTGCCAGTAGTGCCAGACGGGACTCTGGAAACACCATATATTTT
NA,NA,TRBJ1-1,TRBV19,CASSTSNTEAFF,TGTGCCAGTAGTACCTCAAACACTGAAGCTTTCTTT
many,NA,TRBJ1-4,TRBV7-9,CASSLGGFDEKLFF,TGTGCCAGCAGCCTCGGGGGATTCGATGAAAAACTGTTTTTT
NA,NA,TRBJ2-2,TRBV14,CASSLGRYTGELFF,TGTGCCAGCAGCTTGGGGCGTTACACCGGGGAGCTGTTTTTT
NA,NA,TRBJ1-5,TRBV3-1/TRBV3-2,CASSQGWRAEGNQPQHF,TGTGCCAGCAGCCAAGGTTGGAGGGCTGAGGGCAATCAGCCCCAGCATTTT
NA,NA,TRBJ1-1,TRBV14,CASSQDLGLTEAFF,TGTGCCAGCAGCCAAGATCTCGGACTCACTGAAGCTTTCTTT
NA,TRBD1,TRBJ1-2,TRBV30,CAWSSTGGPGIYGYTF,TGTGCCTGGAGCTCCACAGGGGGGCCCGGTATCTATGGCTACACCTTC
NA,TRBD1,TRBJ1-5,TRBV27,CASSPSRGISNQPQHF,TGTGCCAGCAGTCCCAGCAGGGGGATTAGCAATCAGCCCCAGCATTTT
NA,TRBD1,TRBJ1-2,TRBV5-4,CASRPDRAVYGYTF,TGTGCCAGCAGGCCTGACAGGGCTGTCTATGGCTACACCTTC
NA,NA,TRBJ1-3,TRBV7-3,CASSSTGGAGNTIYF,TGTGCCAGCAGCTCGACCGGTGGGGCTGGAAACACCATATATTTT
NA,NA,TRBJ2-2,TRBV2,CASRVNTGELFF,TGTGCCAGCAGGGTAAACACCGGGGAGCTGTTTTTT
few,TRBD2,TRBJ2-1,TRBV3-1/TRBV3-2,CASSQRSGGGQFF,TGTGCCAGCAGCCAGAGAAGCGGGGGCGGGCAGTTCTTC
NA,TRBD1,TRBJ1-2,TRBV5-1,CASSPGTGLGYGYTF,TGCGCCAGCAGCCCTGGGACAGGACTAGGCTATGGCTACACCTTC
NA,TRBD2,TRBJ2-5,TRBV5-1,CASSLEPSGGIETQYF,TGCGCCAGCAGCTTAGAGCCTAGCGGGGGTATAGAGACCCAGTACTTC